These 5 T cell receptor beta chains share one sample of origin, sequenced in a study of glioma-infiltrating T cells after dendritic cell vaccination. Measured with immunoSEQ multiplex PCR; TCRdb has only the in-frame clones, and not every one. The repertoire consists of more than 85,000 clones, with more than 75% occurring once and the leading ten covering less than 3%. Sequences were derived from blood, sampled before dendritic cell vaccination. These receptor sequences come from a human donor with glioblastoma.

The chain has TRBV5-1 and TRBJ1-1; 12 positions agree with TRBD1. Germline V CDR1 and CDR2: SGHRS, YFSETQ. The CDR3 runs 15 residues. The ends lost 4 bases at V and 10 bases at J; junction bases unmatched: 11. The CDR3 loop is CASSAAGTGGIGAFF. DNA for the CDR3: TGCGCCAGCAGCGCAGCCGGGACAGGGGGCATTGGAGCTTTCTTT.

The gene calls are TRBV11-3 and TRBJ2-1; D gene uncertain. CDR1 and CDR2 (germline): SGHNT, YENEEA. With 1 base removed from V and 6 bases from J, the gap between germline ends came to 13 bases. There are 15 residues in the CDR3. CDR3 sequence (DNA): TGTGCCAGCAGCTTAGGCGAGTCCGAGGTCAATGAGCAGTTCTTC. It yields the protein CASSLGESEVNEQFF.

V gene TRBV14 combines with J gene TRBJ1-1, with D possibly being TRBD1 (5 bases). Germline V gene sequence: CDR1 SGHDN, CDR2 FVKESK. V shed 8 bases and J shed 0 bases, with 13 bases lying between them. The CDR3 has 14 residues. CDR3 residues: CASARGGLNTEAFF. As DNA, the CDR3 is TGTGCCAGCGCCCGGGGGGGACTGAACACTGAAGCTTTCTTT.

V and J are TRBV15 and TRBJ2-3; 8 positions agree with TRBD2. The CDR3 is 15 amino acids. The V gene end was trimmed by 3 bases and the J gene end by 3 bases; junction bases not matched to a gene: 5. Germline V gene data show CDR1 as LNHNV and CDR2 as YYDKDF (reference sequence). The CDR3 bases are TGTGCCACCAGCAGGGTCACTAGCGGAACAGATACGCAGTATTTT. Translation: CATSRVTSGTDTQYF.

V gene TRBV4-3 combines with J gene TRBJ2-1, with D perhaps matching TRBD2 (5 bases). Trimming removed 0 bases at V and 0 bases at J, with 12 bases between. The CDR3 runs 17 residues. Looked up from germline, CDR1 is LGHNA and CDR2 is YSLEER. The CDR3 DNA sequence: TGCGCCAGCAGCCAAGATTCAGACGGGAACTCCTACAATGAGCAGTTCTTC. It yields the protein CASSQDSDGNSYNEQFF.